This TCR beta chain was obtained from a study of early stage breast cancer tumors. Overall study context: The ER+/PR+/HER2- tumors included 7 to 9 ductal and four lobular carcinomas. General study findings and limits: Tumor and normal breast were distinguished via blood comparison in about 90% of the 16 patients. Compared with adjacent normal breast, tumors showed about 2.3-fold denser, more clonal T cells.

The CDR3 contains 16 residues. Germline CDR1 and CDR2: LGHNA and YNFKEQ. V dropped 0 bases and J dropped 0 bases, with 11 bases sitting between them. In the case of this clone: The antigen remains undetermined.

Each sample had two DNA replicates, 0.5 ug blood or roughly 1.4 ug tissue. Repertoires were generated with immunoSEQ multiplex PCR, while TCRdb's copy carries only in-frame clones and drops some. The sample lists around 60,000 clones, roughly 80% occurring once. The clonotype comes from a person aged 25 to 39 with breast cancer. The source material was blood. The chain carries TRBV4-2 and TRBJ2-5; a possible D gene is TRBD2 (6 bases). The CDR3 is CASSQEAGLYQETQYF. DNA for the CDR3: TGTGCCAGCAGCCAAGAGGCGGGATTGTACCAAGAGACCCAGTACTTC.